This TCR beta chain comes out of a study of blood T cell repertoires in COVID-19. The protocol was immunoSEQ multiplex PCR, while the TCRdb copy is restricted to in-frame clones and leaves out a portion. The profile shows hundreds of thousands of clones, 90% of them singletons. The J segment lost 5 bases and the V segment lost 1 base, leaving 7 bases of the junction unmatched. Germline V gene lookup returns CDR1 SGHVS and CDR2 FQNEAQ. CDR3 length equals 16 residues. The TCR comes from a woman aged 18 to 35 with acute COVID-19. The sample taken for sequencing was PBMCs or T cells enriched from blood (not recorded which). V is TRBV7-8 and J is TRBJ2-1; 8 nucleotides agree with TRBD2. CDR3 bases: TGTGCCAGCAGCTTAGTCCGAATAGCGGGAAACAATGAGCAGTTCTTC. It codes for CASSLVRIAGNNEQFF.